The entry below gives a single T cell receptor beta chain sequence along with its context. The target antigen is unknown. This may be a read error: a much more frequent sequence differs by one nucleotide. This CDR3 is built from 13 residues. The germline V gene encodes CDR1 SNHLY and CDR2 FYNNEI. This sample was included in a study of T cells after yellow fever vaccination. Study background: Fractions low in cell number were prepared with SMART-Seq v4 Ultra Low Input.

TCR cDNA was made by 5'RACE template switching, adding a universal primer site and UMIs. TCRdb re-derived calls from the 5' RACE reads in MiXCR, one entry per CDR3 protein. The sample lists 150,000 to 200,000 distinct CDR3 sequences; about 6% were seen once. Findings of the study overall: Post-booster repertoires again held most primary-vaccination clones (around 95% CD4, roughly 89% CD8). Abundant bulk-derived clonotypes could contaminate FACS-sorted repertoires.

This chain joins TRBV2 and TRBJ1-2, with 7 bases identical to TRBD1. The input for sequencing was CD4+ T cells sorted from PBMCs, taken on the day of the first yellow fever vaccination. This TCR was sampled from a man aged 18 to 29 who received the YFV17D yellow fever vaccine. The CDR3 DNA reads as TGTGTCAGCAGACAGGGCCCTAACTATGGCTACACCTTC. Translated, it gives CVSRQGPNYGYTF. The full variable domain, rest sourced from reference TRBV2 and TRBJ1-2, is EPEVTQTPSHQVTQMGQEVILRCVPISNHLYFYWYRQILGQKVEFLVSFYNNEISEKSEIFDDQFSVERPDGSNFTLKIRSTKLEDSAMYFCVSRQGPNYGYTFGSGTRLTVV.